The source of this TCR beta chain is a study of T cells in Graves' hyperthyroidism and ophthalmopathy. Whole-study results and caveats: Through a model of 13 V-J features, ophthalmopathy was separated from stable hyperthyroidism. Most clonotypes expanded in thyroid above 0.001 were likewise present in blood. Ophthalmopathy got predicted by the model a median around 6.8 months before its onset.

Amplification of TCR beta CDR3 regions used RNA as the template. The HTBI primer set served for first-round RT-PCR of the TCR CDR3. TCRdb redid the calling of the multiplex PCR reads with MiXCR, one entry per CDR3 protein. The sample shows around 340,000 distinct CDR3 sequences, over 20% of them seen only once. This clonotype was detected a few times. The antigen is unknown. The study excluded patients with uncontrolled infection, other autoimmune disease, pregnancy or lactation. Sequenced sample: blood. The TCR comes from a woman between 50 and 59 years old with Graves' hyperthyroidism.

In DNA form, the CDR3 reads TGTGCCAGCAGTGGAGGCACCTATGGCTACACCTTC. It codes for CASSGGTYGYTF. V and J are TRBV2 and TRBJ1-2; D gene uncertain. The CDR3 runs 12 residues. Germline assignment: CDR1 SNHLY and CDR2 FYNNEI. Trimming pared 4 bases from V and 4 bases from J, leaving 7 bases between.